This T cell receptor beta chain was captured in a study of T cell changes during pregnancy in multiple sclerosis. The CDR3 contains 13 residues. Germline lookup yields CDR1 SQVTM and CDR2 ANQGSEA. The assay was immunoSEQ multiplex PCR, and TCRdb's table has in-frame clones only and misses some. The table records more than 45,000 clones, approximately 88% of them present only once. The origin of this receptor is a female donor with multiple sclerosis, enrolled in a pregnancy study. Specimen: CD4+ T cells from peripheral blood mononuclear cells, collected in the second trimester of pregnancy. The V and J genes are TRBV29-1 and TRBJ1-1; no firm D call. This chain's CDR3 is CAASRDVNTEAFF. CDR3 DNA sequence: TGCGCAGCGTCCCGGGATGTGAACACTGAAGCTTTCTTT.